The sequence of this T cell receptor (beta chain) was determined in a study of blood T cell repertoires in COVID-19. The CDR3 runs 16 residues. V lost 6 bases and J 2 bases, leaving 19 bases between the germline ends. Germline lookup yields CDR1 WSHSY and CDR2 SAAADI. Libraries were prepared by immunoSEQ multiplex PCR; TCRdb keeps only in-frame clonotypes and omits some of them. The profile covers roughly 380,000 clones, with roughly 85% appearing a single time and 3.5% to 4% taken by the ten largest. This clonotype originated in a woman aged 18-30 years with acute or convalescent COVID-19. This sequence joins TRBV10-2 and TRBJ2-5, with D possibly matching TRBD1 (6 bases). Material: peripheral blood. The CDR3 reads CASRLSSGTFQETQYF. DNA of the CDR3: TGCGCCAGCAGGCTTTCCTCCGGGACATTTCAAGAGACCCAGTACTTC.